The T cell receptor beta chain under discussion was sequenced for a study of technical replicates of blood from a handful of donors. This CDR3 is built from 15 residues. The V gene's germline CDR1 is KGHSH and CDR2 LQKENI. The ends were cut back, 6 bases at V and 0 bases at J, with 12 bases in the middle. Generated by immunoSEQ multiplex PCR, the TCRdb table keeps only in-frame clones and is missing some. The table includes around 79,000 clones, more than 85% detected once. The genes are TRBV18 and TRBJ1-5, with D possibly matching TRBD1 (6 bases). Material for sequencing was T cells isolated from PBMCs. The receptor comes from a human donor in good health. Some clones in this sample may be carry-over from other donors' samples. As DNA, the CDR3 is TGTGCCAGCTCCCTCGGGACATATAGCAATCAGCCCCAGCATTTT. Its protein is CASSLGTYSNQPQHF.